The clone carrying this TCR beta chain has more than one count but fewer than ten. The data were taken from a study of HIV-infected patients and healthy controls. Alpha and beta constant-region primers primed reverse transcription of 500 to 550 ng RNA. Each of the alpha and beta chains got its own library through chain-specific third strand synthesis with indices. One entry per CDR3 protein results from TCRdb running MiXCR on the 5' RACE reads. The sample has 15,000 or so distinct CDR3 sequences, 9.4% seen once. Unmatched junction bases numbered 10, after V lost 1 base and J lost 1 base. The CDR3 is made up of 18 amino acids. Whole blood was used without fractionation, so all unsorted peripheral T cells were included.

Input material: blood. The chain links TRBV12-3 or TRBV12-4 to TRBJ2-5, with 9 bases aligning to TRBD2. The TCR was taken from an adult in good health. The CDR3 loop reads CASSLGVAGGPTQETQYF. The CDR3 DNA follows: TGTGCCAGCAGTTTAGGAGTGGCGGGAGGGCCGACCCAAGAGACCCAGTACTTC.